This entry describes one TCR beta chain. This specimen comes from a study of blood T cell repertoires in COVID-19. Study-wide background: Sample material is recorded as cDNA or gDNA derived from T cells, B-cell-depleted T cells, or PBMCs.

Participants, about 18 to 90 years old, spanned about 26 US areas. All recovered Cohort 3 donors got two negative PCRs, got clearance, or saw symptom resolution. The CDR3 is 15 amino acids. Trimming at V came to 6 bases and at J to 4 bases, leaving 9 bases not matched to a gene. Germline CDR1 MNHEY, CDR2 SVGAGI. In the original workflow: From reference gene primer amplification, estimates of nucleated cell counts were derived. Assay: immunoSEQ multiplex PCR; the TCRdb copy retains only in-frame clones and omits some. That table furnishes V, J and clone size, whereas the DNA furnished D and trimming. The data hold a few hundred thousand clones, with about 80% observed a single time.

Sequencing was done on a sample of PBMCs or T cells enriched from blood (not recorded which). The clonotype comes from a man aged 40-49 years who had recovered from COVID-19. The chain carries TRBV6-5 and TRBJ2-7; TRBD2 aligns across 10 bases. The CDR3 DNA is TGTGCCAGCAGCCTAAGGGGACTAGCGTTATACGAGCAGTACTTC. Translation gives CASSLRGLALYEQYF.